This record looks at one TCR beta chain sequence and its context. The sample belongs to a study of radiotherapy plus CTLA-4 blockade in lung cancer. Study-level background: Objective responses were observed in 15% to 20% of patients, and disease control was achieved by roughly 30%.

From germline, CDR1 is SGHVS and CDR2 FNYEAQ. CDR3 length: 15 amino acids. Deletions cut 3 bases from V and 4 bases from J, with 12 bases between. The repertoire was sequenced with immunoSEQ multiplex PCR; TCRdb's copy has only in-frame clones and lacks some. The sample includes 90,000 to 100,000 clones, 80% to 90% seen only once; the top ten take nearly 5%. The chain employs TRBV7-6 and TRBJ1-4, with TRBD1 as a possible D gene (6 bases). Sequenced here: peripheral blood, sampled from a patient treated with radiotherapy plus ipilimumab. This clonotype was sampled from a human donor with non-small cell lung cancer that progressed on radiotherapy plus ipilimumab. The CDR3 loop is CASSLYTGLNEKLFF. CDR3 in DNA: TGTGCCAGCAGCTTGTATACAGGGCTTAATGAAAAACTGTTTTTT.